This T cell receptor beta chain was captured in a study of cytotoxic CD8 clonotypes in ibrutinib-treated CLL. Method: immunoSEQ multiplex PCR; TCRdb's copy keeps in-frame clones and lacks some. Counted here are roughly 190,000 clones, approximately 72% occurring once; the ten biggest clones make up 13%. The germline CDR1 and CDR2 sequences are LGHNT and FRNRAP. The CDR3 is 14 amino acids. V lost 5 bases and J lost 4, with 15 bases in between. This clone was detected a few times. The source was PBMCs, collected after 24 months of ibrutinib treatment. The gene calls are TRBV12-5 and TRBJ2-7; D is unclear. This receptor was identified in a human donor with chronic lymphocytic leukemia. CDR3 sequence reads: CASGPRTAVYEQYF. The CDR3 bases are TGTGCTAGTGGTCCCCGAACCGCAGTGTACGAGCAGTACTTC.